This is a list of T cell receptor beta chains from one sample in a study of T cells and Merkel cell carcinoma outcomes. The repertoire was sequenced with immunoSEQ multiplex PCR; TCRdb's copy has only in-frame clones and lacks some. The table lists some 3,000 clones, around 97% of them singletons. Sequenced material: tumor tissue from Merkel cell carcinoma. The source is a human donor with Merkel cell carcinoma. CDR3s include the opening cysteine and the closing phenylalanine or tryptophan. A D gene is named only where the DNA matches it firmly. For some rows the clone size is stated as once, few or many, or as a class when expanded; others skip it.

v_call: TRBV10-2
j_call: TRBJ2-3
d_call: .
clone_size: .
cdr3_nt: TGCGCCAGCAGTGAGCGGAGTACCGATACGCAGTATTTT
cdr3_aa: CASSERSTDTQYF

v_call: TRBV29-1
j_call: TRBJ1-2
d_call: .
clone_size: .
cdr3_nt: TGCAGCGTGGGGGAGTTAGCTAACTATGGCTACACCTTC
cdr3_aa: CSVGELANYGYTF

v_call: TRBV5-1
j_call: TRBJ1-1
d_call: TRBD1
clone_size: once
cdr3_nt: TGCGCCAGCAGCTTGGCCTCAGGGGGCACTGAAGCTTTCTTT
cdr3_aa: CASSLASGGTEAFF

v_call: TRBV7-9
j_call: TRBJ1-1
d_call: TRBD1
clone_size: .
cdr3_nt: TGTGCCAGCAGCATAACAGGGGGGGACACTGAAGCTTTCTTT
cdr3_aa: CASSITGGDTEAFF

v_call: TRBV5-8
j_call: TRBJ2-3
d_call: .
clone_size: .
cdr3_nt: TGTGCCAGCAGCGTGGGACTTAACACAGATACGCAGTATTTT
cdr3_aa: CASSVGLNTDTQYF

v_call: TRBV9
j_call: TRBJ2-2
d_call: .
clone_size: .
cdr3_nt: TGTGCCAGCAGCGTGGGCACCGGGGAGCTGTTTTTT
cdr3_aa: CASSVGTGELFF

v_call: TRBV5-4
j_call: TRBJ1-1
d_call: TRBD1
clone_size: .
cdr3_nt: TGTGCCAGCAGCTTGTGGACAGGGGGCGGGTCGGGCACTGAAGCTTTCTTT
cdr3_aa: CASSLWTGGGSGTEAFF

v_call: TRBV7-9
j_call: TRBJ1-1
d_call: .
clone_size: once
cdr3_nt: TGTGCCAGCAGCTTAGGGTTTTTGAACACTGAAGCTTTCTTT
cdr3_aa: CASSLGFLNTEAFF

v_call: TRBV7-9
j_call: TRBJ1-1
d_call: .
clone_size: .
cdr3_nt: TGTGCCAGCAGCTTAGCGGGACTGGGCACTGAAGCTTTCTTT
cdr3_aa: CASSLAGLGTEAFF

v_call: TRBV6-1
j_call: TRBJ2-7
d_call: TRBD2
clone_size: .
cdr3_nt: TGTGCCAGCAGAGGGACTAGCGGGGGTACCTACGAGCAGTACTTC
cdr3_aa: CASRGTSGGTYEQYF

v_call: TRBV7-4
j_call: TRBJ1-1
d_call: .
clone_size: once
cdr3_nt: TGTGCCAGCAGCCCGGACACTGAAGCTTTCTTT
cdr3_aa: CASSPDTEAFF

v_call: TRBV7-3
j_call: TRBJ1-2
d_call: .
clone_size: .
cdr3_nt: TGTGCCAGCAGTCCCGGGGGGTCTGGCTACACCTTC
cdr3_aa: CASSPGGSGYTF

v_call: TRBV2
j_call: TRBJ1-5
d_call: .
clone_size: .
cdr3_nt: TGTGCCAGCAAGGCCAGCCCCTATAGCAATCAGCCCCAGCATTTT
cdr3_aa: CASKASPYSNQPQHF

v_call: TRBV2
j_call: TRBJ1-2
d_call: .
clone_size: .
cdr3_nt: TGTGCCAGCAGTGAAGTGGGGGAGGGCTATGGCTACACCTTC
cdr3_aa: CASSEVGEGYGYTF

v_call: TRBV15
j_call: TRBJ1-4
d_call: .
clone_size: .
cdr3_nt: TGTGCCACCAGCAGAGATAAGCGGGAAAAACTGTTTTTT
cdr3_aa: CATSRDKREKLFF

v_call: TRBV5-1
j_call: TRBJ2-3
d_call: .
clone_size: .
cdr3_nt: TGCGCCAGCAGCTTGGTGGCACGAAGCACAGATACGCAGTATTTT
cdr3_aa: CASSLVARSTDTQYF

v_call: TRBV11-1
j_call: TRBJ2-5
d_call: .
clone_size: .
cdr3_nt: TGTGCCAGCAGTCGGAGCGGGTCCCCGTACTTC
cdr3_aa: CASSRSGSPYF

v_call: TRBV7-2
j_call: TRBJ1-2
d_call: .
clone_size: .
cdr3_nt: TGTGCCAGCAGCTTAGCGCGGGATAACTATGGCTACACCTTC
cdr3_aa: CASSLARDNYGYTF

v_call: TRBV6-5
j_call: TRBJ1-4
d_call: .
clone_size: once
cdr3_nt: TGTGCCAGCAGTCCTCAGGGGAGGGTTGAAAAACTGTTTTTT
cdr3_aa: CASSPQGRVEKLFF

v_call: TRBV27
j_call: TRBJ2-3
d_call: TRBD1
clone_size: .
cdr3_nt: TGTGCCAGCAGTTCGGACAGGGGGTACACAGATACGCAGTATTTT
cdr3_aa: CASSSDRGYTDTQYF

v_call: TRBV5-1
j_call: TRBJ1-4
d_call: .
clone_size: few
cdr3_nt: TGCGCCAGCAGCCCTGGACAAGCAACTAATGAAAAACTGTTTTTT
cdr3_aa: CASSPGQATNEKLFF

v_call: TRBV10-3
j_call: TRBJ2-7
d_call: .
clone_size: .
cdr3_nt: TGTGCCATCAGTGAGTCTGGGGTGGGGGAGCAGTACTTC
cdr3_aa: CAISESGVGEQYF

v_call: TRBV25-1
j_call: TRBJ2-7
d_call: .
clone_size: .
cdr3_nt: TGTGCCAGCAGTCACGACGGCTACGAGCAGTACTTC
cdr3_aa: CASSHDGYEQYF

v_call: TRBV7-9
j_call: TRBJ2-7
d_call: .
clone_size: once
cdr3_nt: TGTGCCAGCAGCTCACAGGGATGGCCAAACGAGCAGTACTTC
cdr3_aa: CASSSQGWPNEQYF

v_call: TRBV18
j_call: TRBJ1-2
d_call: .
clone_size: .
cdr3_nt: TGTGCCAGCTCACCAGACAGCAACTATGGCTACACCTTC
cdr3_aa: CASSPDSNYGYTF

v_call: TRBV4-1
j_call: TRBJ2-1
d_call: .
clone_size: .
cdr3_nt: TGCGCCAGCAGCCAAGTACGTTACAATGAGCAGTTCTTC
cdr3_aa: CASSQVRYNEQFF

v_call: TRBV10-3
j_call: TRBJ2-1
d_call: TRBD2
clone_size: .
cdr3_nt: TGTGCCATCAGTGAGTCCGTAGGACTAGCGGGAGGAGAGCAGTTCTTC
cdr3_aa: CAISESVGLAGGEQFF

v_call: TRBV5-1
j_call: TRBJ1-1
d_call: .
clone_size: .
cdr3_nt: TGCGCCAGCAGCTTGACCGGTCAGGGCTTGGGCACTGAAGCTTTCTTT
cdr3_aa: CASSLTGQGLGTEAFF

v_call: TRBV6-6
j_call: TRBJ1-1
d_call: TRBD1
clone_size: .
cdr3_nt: TGTGCCAGCAGTTACGGGACAGGTCCGAACACTGAAGCTTTCTTT
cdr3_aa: CASSYGTGPNTEAFF

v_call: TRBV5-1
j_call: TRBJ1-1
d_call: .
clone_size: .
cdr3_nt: TGCGCCAGCAGCTCAGACACTGAAGCTTTCTTT
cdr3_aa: CASSSDTEAFF

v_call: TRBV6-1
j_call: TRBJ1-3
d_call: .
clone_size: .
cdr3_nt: TGTGCCAGCAGCCCCCGAAACACCATATATTTT
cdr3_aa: CASSPRNTIYF

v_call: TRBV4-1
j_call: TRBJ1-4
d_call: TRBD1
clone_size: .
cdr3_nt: TGCGCCAGCAGCCAATTCTGGGGGGGACAGGCCTGGTCTAATGAAAAACTGTTTTTT
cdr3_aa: CASSQFWGGQAWSNEKLFF

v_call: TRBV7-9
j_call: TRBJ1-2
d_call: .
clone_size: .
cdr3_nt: TGTGCCAGCAGCTTTGGAGGGCTTTATGGCTACACCTTC
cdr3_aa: CASSFGGLYGYTF

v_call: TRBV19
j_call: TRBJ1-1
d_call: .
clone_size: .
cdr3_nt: TGTGCCAGTAGAATCGGAGTCATGAACACTGAAGCTTTCTTT
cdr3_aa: CASRIGVMNTEAFF

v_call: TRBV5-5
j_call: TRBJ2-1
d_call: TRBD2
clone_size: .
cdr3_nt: TGTGCCAGCAGCTACCATAGCGGGGGATCGACGAATGAGCAGTTCTTC
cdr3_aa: CASSYHSGGSTNEQFF

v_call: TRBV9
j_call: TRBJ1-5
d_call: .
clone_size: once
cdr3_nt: TGTGCCAGCAGCGAAAGTGGAGATAGCAATCAGCCCCAGCATTTT
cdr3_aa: CASSESGDSNQPQHF

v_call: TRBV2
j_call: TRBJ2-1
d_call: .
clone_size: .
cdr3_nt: TGTGCCAGCAGTGACCTCGTGGGGAAGAAGCAGTTCTTC
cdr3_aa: CASSDLVGKKQFF

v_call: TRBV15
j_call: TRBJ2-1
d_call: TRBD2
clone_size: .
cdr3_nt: TGTGCCACCAGCCCTGGGACTAATAACAATGAGCAGTTCTTC
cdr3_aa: CATSPGTNNNEQFF

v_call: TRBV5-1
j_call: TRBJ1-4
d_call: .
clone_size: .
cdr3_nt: TGCGCCAGCAGCTTGGGCACCTCTGCCGGTGAAAAACTGTTTTTT
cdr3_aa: CASSLGTSAGEKLFF

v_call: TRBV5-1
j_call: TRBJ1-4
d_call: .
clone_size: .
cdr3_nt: TGCGCCAGCAGCAAGACAGGCCCCGCAACTAATGAAAAACTGTTTTTT
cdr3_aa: CASSKTGPATNEKLFF

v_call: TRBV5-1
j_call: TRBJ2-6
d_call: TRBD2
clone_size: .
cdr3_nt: TGCGCCAGCAGCTTAGGACTAGCGGGAGAGAGGGCAAGGTCTGGGGCCAACGTCCTGACTTTC
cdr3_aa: CASSLGLAGERARSGANVLTF

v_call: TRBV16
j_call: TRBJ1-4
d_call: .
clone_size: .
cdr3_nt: TGTGCCAGCAGCCAATCTCAGGGCACGGGATCAAGCCGAAAACTGTTTTTT
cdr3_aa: CASSQSQGTGSSRKLFF